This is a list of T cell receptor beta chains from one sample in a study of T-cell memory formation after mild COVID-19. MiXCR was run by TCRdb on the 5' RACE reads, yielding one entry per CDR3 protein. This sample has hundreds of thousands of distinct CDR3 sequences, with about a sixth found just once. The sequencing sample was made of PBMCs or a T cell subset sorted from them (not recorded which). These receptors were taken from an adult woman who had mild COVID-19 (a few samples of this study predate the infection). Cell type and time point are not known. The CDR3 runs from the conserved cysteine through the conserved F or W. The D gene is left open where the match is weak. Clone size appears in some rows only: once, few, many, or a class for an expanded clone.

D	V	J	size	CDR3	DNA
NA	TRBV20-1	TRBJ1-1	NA	CSASRDINTEAFF	TGCAGTGCTAGCCGGGACATAAACACTGAAGCTTTCTTT
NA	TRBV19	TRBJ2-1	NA	CASSIGESYNEQFF	TGTGCCAGTAGTATTGGGGAGTCCTACAATGAGCAGTTCTTC
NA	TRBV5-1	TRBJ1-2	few	CASSLAADSGGGGYTF	TGCGCCAGCAGCTTGGCCGCGGATTCTGGGGGCGGAGGCTACACCTTC
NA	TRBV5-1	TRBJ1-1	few	CASSLVPLQLNTEAFF	TGCGCCAGCAGCTTGGTCCCTCTACAATTGAACACTGAAGCTTTCTTT
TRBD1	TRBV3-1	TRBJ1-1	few	CASSPSPGGEAFF	TGTGCCAGCAGCCCGTCGCCAGGGGGTGAAGCTTTCTTT
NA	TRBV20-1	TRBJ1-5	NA	CSASRQGSDQPQHF	TGCAGTGCTAGTCGGCAGGGTAGCGATCAGCCCCAGCATTTT
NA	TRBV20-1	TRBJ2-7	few	CSARVAPTWEQYF	TGCAGTGCTAGAGTCGCCCCCACTTGGGAGCAGTACTTC
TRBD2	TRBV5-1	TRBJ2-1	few	CASIKGLAGGQLHNEQFF	TGCGCCAGCATCAAGGGACTAGCGGGGGGGCAGCTACACAATGAGCAGTTCTTC
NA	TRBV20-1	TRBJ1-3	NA	CSARDPTGNTIYF	TGCAGTGCTAGAGATCCTACTGGAAACACCATATATTTT
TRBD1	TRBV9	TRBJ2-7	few	CASSVENRGREQYF	TGTGCCAGCAGCGTAGAGAACAGGGGGCGCGAGCAGTACTTC